The next 29 T cell receptor beta chains were all read from a single sample in a study of blood T cell repertoires in COVID-19. This table comes from immunoSEQ multiplex PCR, and its TCRdb copy is limited to in-frame clones, with some not included. The table has 110,000 to 150,000 clones, approximately 87% seen once. The sample was PBMCs or T cells enriched from blood (not recorded which). The receptor source for this set is a man in his 60s who had recovered from COVID-19.

In regard to this clone: Other DNA sequences in this specimen translate into the identical CDR3. The rearrangement links TRBV19 to TRBJ1-5; TRBD1 aligns across 9 bases. Germline CDR1 LNHDA, CDR2 SQIVND (reference sequence). With V trimmed by 9 bases and J by 3 bases, 3 bases remained unmatched. The CDR3 has 13 amino acids. In DNA, the CDR3 is TGTGCCAGCCGGGACAGGGTCAATCAGCCCCAGCATTTT. It codes for CASRDRVNQPQHF.

This chain's CDR3 is CASSQLTGSYEQYF. CDR3 nucleotides: TGCGCCAGCAGCCAACTGACAGGGTCCTACGAGCAGTACTTC. The rearrangement joins TRBV5-1 to TRBJ2-7, with 7 positions matching TRBD1. Germline CDR1 SGHRS, CDR2 YFSETQ. Germline trimming cut 4 bases from V and 1 base from J; bases unmatched to any gene: 5. The CDR3 consists of 14 residues.

The chain uses TRBV16 and TRBJ2-7, with TRBD2 as a possible D gene (6 bases). The CDR3 consists of 15 residues. The V end lost 4 bases, the J end lost 6 bases, and 19 bases lay between the germline ends. Looked up from germline, CDR1 is KGHSY and CDR2 is FQNENV. The CDR3 loop reads CASSPKGPRGFEQYF. DNA for the CDR3: TGTGCCAGCAGCCCCAAGGGCCCCCGGGGGTTCGAGCAGTACTTC.

CDR3 bases: TGCGCCAGCAGCTTTAGCGCTGGTGGTGACGAGCAGTACTTC. Protein: CASSFSAGGDEQYF. The chain is built from TRBV5-1 and TRBJ2-7, with D possibly matching TRBD2 (5 bases). The germline gives CDR1 SGHRS, CDR2 YFSETQ. CDR3 length: 14 residues. Between the trimmed V and J ends, which lost 2 bases and 5 bases, there was a span of 14 bases. Combining the CDR3 with reference TRBV5-1 and TRBJ2-7 gives the whole variable domain KAGVTQTPRYLIKTRGQQVTLSCSPISGHRSVSWYQQTPGQGLQFLFEYFSETQRNKGNFPGRFSGRQFSNSRSEMNVSTLELGDSALYLCASSFSAGGDEQYFGPGTRLTVT.

This chain's CDR3 is CASSINWQGSYEQYF. For the CDR3, the DNA is TGTGCCAGCAGCATAAATTGGCAGGGGTCCTACGAGCAGTACTTC. The chain combines TRBV5-5 with TRBJ2-7, with a possible D match to TRBD1 (6 bases). The CDR3 has 15 residues. V dropped 4 bases and J dropped 1 base, with 15 bases sitting between them. The germline V gene has CDR1 SGHKS and CDR2 YYEKEE (reference sequence).

The gene calls are TRBV2 and TRBJ2-3; 11 nucleotides align to TRBD2. CDR3 size: 15 residues. Germline V CDR1 and CDR2: SNHLY, FYNNEI. With 5 bases clipped from V and 3 bases from J, the junction kept 4 bases outside the gene matches. In DNA form, the CDR3 reads TGTGCCAGCAGTATTAGCGGGAGGGTGACAGATACGCAGTATTTT. Amino acids: CASSISGRVTDTQYF.

This clone has more than one count but fewer than ten. This chain joins TRBV19 and TRBJ1-4, with 9 bases identical to TRBD1. Germline CDR1 and CDR2: LNHDA and SQIVND (reference sequence). This CDR3 region has 14 residues. With 8 bases clipped from V and 7 bases from J, the junction kept 8 bases outside the gene matches. Here the CDR3 reads CASCPGQGFEKLFF. The CDR3 DNA reads TGTGCCAGTTGCCCGGGACAGGGTTTTGAAAAACTGTTTTTT.

J is TRBJ2-3 and V is TRBV5-8; 7 bases line up with TRBD2. Trimming at V came to 4 bases and at J to 0 bases, leaving 11 bases not matched to a gene. The CDR3 length is 17 residues. CDR1 and CDR2 (germline): SGHTS, YDEGEE. The CDR3 bases are TGTGCCAGCAGCGACTGGTTACCGGGACTAAGCACAGATACGCAGTATTTT. The encoded protein is CASSDWLPGLSTDTQYF. Drawing the rest from reference TRBV5-8 and TRBJ2-3, the complete variable domain is EAGVTQSPTHLIKTRGQQATLRCSPISGHTSVYWYQQALGLGLQFLLWYDEGEERNRGNFPPRFSGRQFPNYSSELNVNALELEDSALYLCASSDWLPGLSTDTQYFGPGTRLTVL.

The J gene is TRBJ2-6, the V gene TRBV18; the D is unclear. The CDR3 is made up of 17 amino acids. The V gene's germline CDR1 is KGHSH and CDR2 LQKENI. The ends were cut back, 1 base at V and 2 bases at J, with 12 bases in the middle. This CDR3 reads CASSPLQPNAGANVLTF. The CDR3 DNA is TGTGCCAGCTCACCACTACAGCCGAACGCTGGGGCCAACGTCCTGACTTTC.

V usage is TRBV12-5 and J usage is TRBJ1-1, with D perhaps TRBD1 (5 bases). Germline V gene sequence: CDR1 LGHNT, CDR2 FRNRAP. CDR3 length: 12 amino acids. The ends were cut back, 5 bases at V and 7 bases at J, with 11 bases in the middle. This chain's CDR3 is CASGQGPYEAFF. The CDR3 DNA is TGTGCTAGTGGTCAGGGTCCGTATGAAGCTTTCTTT.

This rearrangement joins TRBV27 to TRBJ1-2; maybe TRBD1 (6 bases). Trimming took 4 bases from V and 8 from J, leaving 20 bases between them. Germline V CDR1 and CDR2: MNHEY, SMNVEV (reference sequence). There are 15 residues in the CDR3. CDR3 in DNA: TGTGCCAGCAGTTCCCTGACAGGCTCCGTCGTGGGCTACACCTTC. The encoded protein is CASSSLTGSVVGYTF.

This chain connects TRBV7-9 to TRBJ1-4; D not certain. The CDR3 consists of 14 residues. From germline, CDR1 is SEHNR and CDR2 FQNEAQ (reference sequence). Trimming cost V 6 bases and J 8 bases, with 16 bases left between them. The CDR3: CASRPGGGVEKLFF. The CDR3 region has the DNA TGTGCCAGCAGACCCGGCGGCGGGGTCGAAAAACTGTTTTTT.

The chain couples TRBV28 to TRBJ2-5, with 7 bases matching TRBD2. Germline CDR1 reads MDHEN; CDR2 reads SYDVKM. The CDR3 sequence is 16 residues long. The V segment lost 3 bases and the J segment 0 bases; nucleotides outside the gene matches: 7. The CDR3 sequence: CASSFGGILYQETQYF. DNA of the CDR3: TGTGCCAGCAGTTTCGGGGGGATTTTGTACCAAGAGACCCAGTACTTC. Full variable domain (remainder filled in from reference TRBV28 and TRBJ2-5): DVKVTQSSRYLVKRTGEKVFLECVQDMDHENMFWYRQDPGLGLRLIYFSYDVKMKEKGDIPEGYSVSREKKERFSLILESASTNQTSMYLCASSFGGILYQETQYFGPGTRLLVL.

The chain employs TRBV6-5 and TRBJ1-1, with 9 positions matching TRBD1. V trimming: 8 bases; J trimming: 6 bases; junction bases outside the gene matches: 7. The germline V gene has CDR1 MNHEY and CDR2 SVGAGI. The CDR3 contains 13 residues. The CDR3 reads CASWDRVRSEAFF. The CDR3 nucleotides are TGTGCCAGCTGGGACAGGGTTCGGTCTGAAGCTTTCTTT.

This chain joins TRBV7-6 and TRBJ1-5; no clear D gene. The V end was cut by 1 base, the J end by 0 bases, with 13 bases between. Germline V gene sequence: CDR1 SGHVS, CDR2 FNYEAQ. This CDR3 has 17 residues. This CDR3 reads CASSLVPESYSNQPQHF. Here the CDR3 DNA reads TGTGCCAGCAGCTTAGTTCCAGAATCGTATAGCAATCAGCCCCAGCATTTT.

The chain is built from TRBV5-1 and TRBJ1-1, with 8 positions matching TRBD1. Germline V lookup: CDR1 SGHRS, CDR2 YFSETQ. V was clipped by 2 bases and J by 3 bases; unmatched bases: 6. The CDR3 loop spans 15 amino acids. The CDR3 nucleotides are TGCGCCAGCAGCTTTTTCACAGGGGGGGACACTGAAGCTTTCTTT. Translating it yields CASSFFTGGDTEAFF. The full variable domain, its missing parts supplied by reference TRBV5-1 and TRBJ1-1, is KAGVTQTPRYLIKTRGQQVTLSCSPISGHRSVSWYQQTPGQGLQFLFEYFSETQRNKGNFPGRFSGRQFSNSRSEMNVSTLELGDSALYLCASSFFTGGDTEAFFGQGTRLTVV.

This rearrangement joins TRBV11-1 to TRBJ1-1, with D possibly TRBD1 on 6 matching bases. CDR1 is SGHAT and CDR2 is FQDESV in the germline V gene (reference sequence). The CDR3 has 15 amino acids. V shed 5 bases and J shed 8 bases, with 21 bases lying between them. CDR3 nucleotides: TGTGCCAGCAGCGCCAGGGGTTTGGGGTTTAGGGAAGCTTTCTTT. This encodes CASSARGLGFREAFF.

The V call is TRBV2, the J call TRBJ2-3; D is unresolved. The CDR3 has 13 amino acids. V was cut by 2 bases and J by 4 bases, with 7 bases left in between. Germline CDR1 SNHLY, CDR2 FYNNEI. The CDR3: CASSEQLADTQYF. The CDR3 nucleotides read TGTGCCAGCAGTGAACAGCTAGCAGATACGCAGTATTTT.

The chain is built from TRBV4-1 and TRBJ2-7, with TRBD1 as a possible D gene (6 bases). Germline loops: CDR1 MGHRA, CDR2 YSYEKL. CDR3 size: 16 residues. With 3 bases removed from V and 2 bases from J, the gap between germline ends came to 17 bases. CDR3 protein: CASSQTRTAVTYEQYF. CDR3 nucleotides: TGCGCCAGCAGCCAGACCAGGACAGCCGTAACCTACGAGCAGTACTTC.

V usage is TRBV18 and J usage is TRBJ1-2; 9 bases match TRBD1. V lost 4 bases and J lost 0; bases outside the gene matches: 3. The CDR3 sequence is 15 residues long. Germline lookup yields CDR1 KGHSH and CDR2 LQKENI. The CDR3 here is CASSLGQGANYGYTF. The CDR3 DNA reads TGTGCCAGCTCACTGGGACAGGGAGCTAACTATGGCTACACCTTC. Full variable domain (remainder filled in from reference TRBV18 and TRBJ1-2): NAGVMQNPRHLVRRRGQEARLRCSPMKGHSHVYWYRQLPEEGLKFMVYLQKENIIDESGMPKERFSAEFPKEGPSILRIQQVVRGDSAAYFCASSLGQGANYGYTFGSGTRLTVV.

Here the CDR3 reads CASSLISAGETQYF. In DNA, the CDR3 is TGTGCCAGCAGTTTAATCTCCGCCGGAGAGACCCAGTACTTC. The chain joins TRBV28 to TRBJ2-5; D is ambiguous. Trimming shortened V by 2 bases and J by 4 bases, and 11 bases separated the two germline ends. The CDR3 contains 14 residues. Germline V gene data show CDR1 as MDHEN and CDR2 as SYDVKM.

This clone appeared a few times. The V gene is TRBV18, the J gene TRBJ1-6, with D uncertain. Trimming took 3 bases from V and 9 from J, leaving 9 bases between them. This CDR3 region has 13 residues. Germline-derived CDR1 and CDR2 are KGHSH and LQKENI. The CDR3 is CASSPGTVSPLHF. The CDR3 coding sequence is TGTGCCAGCTCACCTGGAACAGTTTCACCCCTCCACTTT. Supplemented by reference TRBV18 and TRBJ1-6, the full variable domain reads NAGVMQNPRHLVRRRGQEARLRCSPMKGHSHVYWYRQLPEEGLKFMVYLQKENIIDESGMPKERFSAEFPKEGPSILRIQQVVRGDSAAYFCASSPGTVSPLHFGNGTRLTVT.

This chain joins TRBV24-1 and TRBJ1-3; 7 bases agree with TRBD1. The CDR3 consists of 17 residues. Germline V gene data show CDR1 as KGHDR and CDR2 as SFDVKD. V shed 6 bases, J shed 7 bases, and the junction held 17 bases outside the gene matches. In DNA, the CDR3 is TGTGCCACCAGTCAAGGGGGCGCTCCCAACGGAAGGAACACCATATATTTT. Protein: CATSQGGAPNGRNTIYF.

This clone was seen only once. V and J are TRBV27 and TRBJ1-2; TRBD1 matches at 8 bases. The CDR3 is 13 amino acids. Germline loops: CDR1 MNHEY, CDR2 SMNVEV (reference sequence). The junction had 7 bases not matched to a gene; V was cut back by 5 bases and J by 8 bases. CDR3 in DNA: TGTGCCAGCAGTACCACAGGGGGGGGAGGCTACACCTTC. Protein product: CASSTTGGGGYTF.

The CDR3 protein is CASNPGTGNSEQYF. Written as DNA, the CDR3 is TGCGCCAGCAACCCAGGGACAGGGAACAGCGAGCAGTACTTC. The chain links TRBV10-1 to TRBJ2-7; 9 bases map to TRBD1. V was clipped by 7 bases and J by 6 bases; unmatched bases: 10. Germline loops: CDR1 WNHNN, CDR2 SYGVQD (reference sequence). This CDR3 region has 14 residues.

The J gene is TRBJ1-2, the V gene TRBV6-6; D gene uncertain. The V end was cut by 7 bases, the J end by 6 bases, with 21 bases between. The germline gives CDR1 MNHNY, CDR2 SVGAGI (reference sequence). The CDR3 covers 15 residues. The CDR3 coding sequence is TGTGCCAGCACCCCCCTGGACGGGGATTCGCATGGCTACACCTTC. Amino acids: CASTPLDGDSHGYTF.

CDR3 residues: CASSVGEQGSYSPLHF. Here the CDR3 DNA reads TGTGCCAGCAGCGTAGGAGAACAGGGTTCGTATTCACCCCTCCACTTT. This chain uses TRBV9 with TRBJ1-6, with D possibly matching TRBD1 (6 bases). Trimming removed 0 bases from V and 8 bases from J, with 15 bases in between. The germline gives CDR1 SGDLS, CDR2 YYNGEE. This CDR3 region has 16 residues. Full variable domain (remainder filled in from reference TRBV9 and TRBJ1-6): DSGVTQTPKHLITATGQRVTLRCSPRSGDLSVYWYQQSLDQGLQFLIQYYNGEERAKGNILERFSAQQFPDLHSELNLSSLELGDSALYFCASSVGEQGSYSPLHFGNGTRLTVT.

This chain links TRBV6-5 with TRBJ2-7; 10 bases are a match to TRBD2. The CDR3 covers 14 residues. V trimming: 7 bases; J trimming: 5 bases; junction bases outside the gene matches: 8. Per the germline V gene, CDR1 is MNHEY and CDR2 is SVGAGI. The CDR3 loop is CASIGLAENHEQYF. The DNA of the CDR3 is TGTGCCAGCATAGGACTAGCGGAAAACCACGAGCAGTACTTC.

This chain uses TRBV19 with TRBJ2-6, with TRBD1 identical over 8 bases. Germline V gives CDR1 LNHDA, CDR2 SQIVND (reference sequence). With V trimmed by 3 bases and J by 0 bases, 10 bases remained unmatched. This CDR3 has 19 residues. CDR3 in DNA: TGTGCCAGTAGTATTTTCTCGGACAGGGAAGGCTCTGGGGCCAACGTCCTGACTTTC. Encoded protein: CASSIFSDREGSGANVLTF.